This T cell receptor (beta chain) comes out of a study of OX40 agonist ivuxolimab in advanced cancers. For the study at large: Patients were infused with ivuxolimab every 2 weeks at 0.01 to 10 mg/kg. Of the patients, three showed partial responses, one with hepatocellular carcinoma and two with cutaneous melanoma.

Findings of the study overall: The 0.1-3.0 mg/kg partial responders had among the lowest clonal expansion.

Comment on this clone: Its target is not known.

Prior autoimmune disease or systemic immunosuppression barred patients. Only in-frame clones appear in the TCRdb table, and some are missing; sequencing was by immunoSEQ multiplex PCR. The sample lists fewer than 80,000 clones, about 86% occurring once. Sequences were derived from CD4+ or CD8+ T cells sorted from blood, sampled in a trial of the OX40 agonist ivuxolimab. This TCR was recovered from an adult with an advanced solid tumor such as melanoma, head and neck, liver or kidney cancer.

The CDR3 DNA follows: TGTGCCAGCAGTGAAAGTCGTCACCTTGCAACTAATGAAAAACTGTTTTTT. Translated, it gives CASSESRHLATNEKLFF. The chain carries TRBV6-1 and TRBJ1-4; no clear D. The CDR3 has 17 amino acids. V was cut by 2 bases and J by 0 bases, with 13 bases left in between. CDR1 is MNHNS, CDR2 SASEGT, per germline.